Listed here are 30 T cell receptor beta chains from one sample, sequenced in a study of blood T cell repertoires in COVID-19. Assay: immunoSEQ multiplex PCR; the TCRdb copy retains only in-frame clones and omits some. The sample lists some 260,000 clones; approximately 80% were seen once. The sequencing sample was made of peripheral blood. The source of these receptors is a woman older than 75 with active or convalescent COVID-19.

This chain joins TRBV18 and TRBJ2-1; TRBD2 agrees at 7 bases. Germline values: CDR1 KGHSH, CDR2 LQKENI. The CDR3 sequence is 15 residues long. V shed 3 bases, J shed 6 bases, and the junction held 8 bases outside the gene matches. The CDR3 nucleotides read TGTGCCAGCTCACCCGGCGGGGGAGGATCCAATGAGCAGTTCTTC. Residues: CASSPGGGGSNEQFF.

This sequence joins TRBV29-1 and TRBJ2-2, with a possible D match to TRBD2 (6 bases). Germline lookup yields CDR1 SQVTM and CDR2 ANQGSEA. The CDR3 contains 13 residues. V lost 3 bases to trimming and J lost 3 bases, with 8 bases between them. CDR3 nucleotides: TGCAGCGTTGACAGGGAGGACACCGGGGAGCTGTTTTTT. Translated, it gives CSVDREDTGELFF.

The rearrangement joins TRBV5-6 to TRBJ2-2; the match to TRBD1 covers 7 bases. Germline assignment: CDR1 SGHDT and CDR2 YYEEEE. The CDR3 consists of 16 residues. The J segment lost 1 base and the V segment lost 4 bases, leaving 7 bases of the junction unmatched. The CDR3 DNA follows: TGTGCCAGCAGCCTCAAGGACAGGATGAACACCGGGGAGCTGTTTTTT. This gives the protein CASSLKDRMNTGELFF.

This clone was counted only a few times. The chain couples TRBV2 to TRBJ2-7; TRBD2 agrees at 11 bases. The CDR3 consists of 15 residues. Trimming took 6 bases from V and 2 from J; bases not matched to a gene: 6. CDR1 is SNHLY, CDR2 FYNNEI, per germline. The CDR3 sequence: CASSTGTSGPYEQYF. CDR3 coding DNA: TGTGCCAGCAGCACAGGGACTAGCGGTCCCTACGAGCAGTACTTC.

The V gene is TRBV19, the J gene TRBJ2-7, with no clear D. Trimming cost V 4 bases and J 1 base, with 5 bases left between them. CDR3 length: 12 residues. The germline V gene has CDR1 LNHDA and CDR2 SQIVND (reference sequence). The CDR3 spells CASSTGSYEQYF. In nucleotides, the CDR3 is TGTGCCAGTAGTACAGGTTCCTACGAGCAGTACTTC.

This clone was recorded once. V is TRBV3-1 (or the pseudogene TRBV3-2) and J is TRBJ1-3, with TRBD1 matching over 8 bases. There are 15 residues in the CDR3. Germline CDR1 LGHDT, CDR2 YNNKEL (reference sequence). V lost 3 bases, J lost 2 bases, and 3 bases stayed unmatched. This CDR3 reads CASSQGQAAGNTIYF. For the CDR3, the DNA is TGTGCCAGCAGCCAGGGACAGGCGGCTGGAAACACCATATATTTT.

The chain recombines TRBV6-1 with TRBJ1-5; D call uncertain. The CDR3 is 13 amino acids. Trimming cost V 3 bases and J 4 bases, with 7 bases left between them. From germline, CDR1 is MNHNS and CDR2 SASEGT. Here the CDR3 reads CASSDGTNQPQHF. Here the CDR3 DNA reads TGTGCCAGCAGTGATGGCACAAATCAGCCCCAGCATTTT.

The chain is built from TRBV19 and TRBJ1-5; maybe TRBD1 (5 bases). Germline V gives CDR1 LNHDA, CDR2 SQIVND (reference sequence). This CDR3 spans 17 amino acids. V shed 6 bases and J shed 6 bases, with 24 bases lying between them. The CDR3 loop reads CASRYSPFRGGSQPQHF. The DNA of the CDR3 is TGTGCCAGTAGATACTCTCCCTTTCGGGGGGGTAGTCAGCCCCAGCATTTT.

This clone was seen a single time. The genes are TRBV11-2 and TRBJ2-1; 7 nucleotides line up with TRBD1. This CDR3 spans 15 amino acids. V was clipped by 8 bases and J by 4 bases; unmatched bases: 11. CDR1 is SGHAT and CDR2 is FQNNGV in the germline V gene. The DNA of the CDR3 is TGTGCCAGCTCCGACAGGGACGCGGCTTACAATGAGCAGTTCTTC. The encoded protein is CASSDRDAAYNEQFF.

The CDR3 sequence: CASSQESRGSTDTQYF. The CDR3 nucleotides read TGTGCCAGCAGCCAAGAGTCGCGGGGAAGCACAGATACGCAGTATTTT. The chain recombines TRBV3-1 (or the pseudogene TRBV3-2) with TRBJ2-3; tentatively, D is TRBD2 (6 bases). There are 16 residues in the CDR3. Looked up from germline, CDR1 is LGHDT and CDR2 is YNNKEL (reference sequence). V dropped 0 bases and J dropped 0 bases, with 10 bases sitting between them.

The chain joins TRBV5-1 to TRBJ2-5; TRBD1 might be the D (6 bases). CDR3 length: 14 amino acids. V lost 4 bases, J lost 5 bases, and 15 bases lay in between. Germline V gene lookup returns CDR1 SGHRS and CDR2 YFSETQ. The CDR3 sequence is CASSGRQVGETQYF. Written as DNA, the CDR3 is TGCGCCAGCAGCGGGCGACAGGTCGGCGAGACCCAGTACTTC. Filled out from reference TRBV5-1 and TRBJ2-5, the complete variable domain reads KAGVTQTPRYLIKTRGQQVTLSCSPISGHRSVSWYQQTPGQGLQFLFEYFSETQRNKGNFPGRFSGRQFSNSRSEMNVSTLELGDSALYLCASSGRQVGETQYFGPGTRLLVL.

DNA for the CDR3: TGCGCCAGCAGAGAGACAGGCTATAGCTCCTATAATTCACCCCTCCACTTT. The encoded protein is CASRETGYSSYNSPLHF. The chain is built from TRBV23-1 and TRBJ1-6; perhaps TRBD1 as D (6 bases). TRBV23-1 is annotated as an ORF whose role is uncertain. This CDR3 has 17 amino acids. V was trimmed by 6 bases and J by 0 bases, leaving 15 bases between them.

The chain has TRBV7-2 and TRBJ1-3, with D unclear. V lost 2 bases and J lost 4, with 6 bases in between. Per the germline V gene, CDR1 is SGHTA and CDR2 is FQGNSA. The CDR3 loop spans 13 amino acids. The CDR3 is CASSLSSGNTIYF. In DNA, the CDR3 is TGTGCCAGCAGCTTAAGTAGCGGAAACACCATATATTTT.

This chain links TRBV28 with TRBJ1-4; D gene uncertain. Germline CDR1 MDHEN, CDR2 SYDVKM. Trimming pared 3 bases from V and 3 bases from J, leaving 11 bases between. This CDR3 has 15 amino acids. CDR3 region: CASSFTWSANEKLFF. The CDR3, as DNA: TGTGCCAGCAGTTTTACTTGGTCGGCTAATGAAAAACTGTTTTTT. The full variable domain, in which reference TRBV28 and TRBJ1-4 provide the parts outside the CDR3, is DVKVTQSSRYLVKRTGEKVFLECVQDMDHENMFWYRQDPGLGLRLIYFSYDVKMKEKGDIPEGYSVSREKKERFSLILESASTNQTSMYLCASSFTWSANEKLFFGSGTQLSVL.

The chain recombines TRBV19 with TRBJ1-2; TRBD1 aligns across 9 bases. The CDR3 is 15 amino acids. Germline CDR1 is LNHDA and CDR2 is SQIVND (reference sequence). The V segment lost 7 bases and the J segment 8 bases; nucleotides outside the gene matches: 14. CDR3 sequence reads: CASTRDRDGLSGYTF. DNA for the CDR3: TGTGCCAGTACACGGGACAGGGACGGATTAAGCGGCTACACCTTC.

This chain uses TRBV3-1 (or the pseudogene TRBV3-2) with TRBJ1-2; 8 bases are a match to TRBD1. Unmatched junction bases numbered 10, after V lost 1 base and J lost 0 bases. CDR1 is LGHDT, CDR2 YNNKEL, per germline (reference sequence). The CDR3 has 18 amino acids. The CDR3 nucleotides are TGTGCCAGCAGCCAAGTAATAAGGACAGGGCCTACTAACTATGGCTACACCTTC. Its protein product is CASSQVIRTGPTNYGYTF.

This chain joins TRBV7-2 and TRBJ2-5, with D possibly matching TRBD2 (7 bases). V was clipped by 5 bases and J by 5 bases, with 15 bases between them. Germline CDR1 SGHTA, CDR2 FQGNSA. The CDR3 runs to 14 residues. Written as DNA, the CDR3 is TGTGCCAGCAGCAGAGGGGGGGCTGGTGAGACCCAGTACTTC. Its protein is CASSRGGAGETQYF. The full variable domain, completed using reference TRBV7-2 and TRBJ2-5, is GAGVSQSPSNKVTEKGKDVELRCDPISGHTALYWYRQSLGQGLEFLIYFQGNSAPDKSGLPSDRFSAERTGGSVSTLTIQRTQQEDSAVYLCASSRGGAGETQYFGPGTRLLVL.

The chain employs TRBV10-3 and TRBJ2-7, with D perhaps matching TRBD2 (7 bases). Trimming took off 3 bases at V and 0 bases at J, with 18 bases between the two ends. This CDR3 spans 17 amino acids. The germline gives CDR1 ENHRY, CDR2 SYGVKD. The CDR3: CAISDLGGWEGSYEQYF. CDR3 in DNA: TGTGCCATCAGTGACCTTGGGGGCTGGGAGGGCTCCTACGAGCAGTACTTC.

Here the CDR3 reads CASSLVAGGPQETQYF. For the CDR3, the DNA is TGCGCCAGCAGCTTGGTAGCGGGGGGGCCCCAAGAGACCCAGTACTTC. The rearrangement uses TRBV5-1 and TRBJ2-5, with 11 positions matching TRBD2. After removal of 0 bases from V and 1 base from J, the junction contained 2 bases not matched to a gene. CDR1 is SGHRS, CDR2 YFSETQ, per germline. The CDR3 loop spans 16 amino acids.

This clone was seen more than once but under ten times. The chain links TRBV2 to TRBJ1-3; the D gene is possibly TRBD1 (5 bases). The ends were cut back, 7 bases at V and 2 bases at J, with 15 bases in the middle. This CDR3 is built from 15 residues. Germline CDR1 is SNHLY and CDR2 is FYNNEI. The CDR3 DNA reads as TGTGCCAGCACCTTGCGGGGCCGGGCTGGAAACACCATATATTTT. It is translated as CASTLRGRAGNTIYF.

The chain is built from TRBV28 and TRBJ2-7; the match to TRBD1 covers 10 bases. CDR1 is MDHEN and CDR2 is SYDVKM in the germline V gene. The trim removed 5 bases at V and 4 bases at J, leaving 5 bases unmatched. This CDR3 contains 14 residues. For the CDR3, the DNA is TGTGCCAGCAGTGCGGGACAGGGGTCGTACGAGCAGTACTTC. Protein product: CASSAGQGSYEQYF.

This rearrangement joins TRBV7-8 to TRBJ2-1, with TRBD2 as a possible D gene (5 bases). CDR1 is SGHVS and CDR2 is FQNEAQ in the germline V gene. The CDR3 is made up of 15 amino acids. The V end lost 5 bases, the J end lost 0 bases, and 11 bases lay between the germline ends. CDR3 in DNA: TGTGCCAGCAGCCGAGGTGGGAGCTCCTACAATGAGCAGTTCTTC. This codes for CASSRGGSSYNEQFF.

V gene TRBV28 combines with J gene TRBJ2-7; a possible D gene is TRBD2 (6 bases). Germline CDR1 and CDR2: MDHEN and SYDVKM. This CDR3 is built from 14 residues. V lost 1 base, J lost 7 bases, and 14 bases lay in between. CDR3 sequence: CASSLLSGGGEQYF. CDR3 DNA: TGTGCCAGCAGTTTATTAAGTGGTGGGGGGGAGCAGTACTTC.

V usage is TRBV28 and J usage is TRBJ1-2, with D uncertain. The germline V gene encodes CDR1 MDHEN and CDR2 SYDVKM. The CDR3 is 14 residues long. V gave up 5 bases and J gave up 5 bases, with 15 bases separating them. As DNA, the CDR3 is TGTGCCAGCAGTCCCCCGCCCCAGGTATATGGCTACACCTTC. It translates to CASSPPPQVYGYTF.

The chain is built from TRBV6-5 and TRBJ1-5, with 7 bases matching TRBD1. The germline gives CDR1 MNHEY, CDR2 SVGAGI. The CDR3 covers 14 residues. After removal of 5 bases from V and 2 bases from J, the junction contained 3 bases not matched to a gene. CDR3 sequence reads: CASSTGTGNQPQHF. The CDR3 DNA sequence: TGTGCCAGCAGTACCGGGACAGGCAATCAGCCCCAGCATTTT.

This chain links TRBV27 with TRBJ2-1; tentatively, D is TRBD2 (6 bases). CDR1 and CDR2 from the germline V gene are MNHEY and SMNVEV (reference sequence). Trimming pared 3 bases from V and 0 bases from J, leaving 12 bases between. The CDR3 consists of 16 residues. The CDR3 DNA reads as TGTGCCAGCAGTTTGCGGGACTTAACCTCCTACAATGAGCAGTTCTTC. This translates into CASSLRDLTSYNEQFF.

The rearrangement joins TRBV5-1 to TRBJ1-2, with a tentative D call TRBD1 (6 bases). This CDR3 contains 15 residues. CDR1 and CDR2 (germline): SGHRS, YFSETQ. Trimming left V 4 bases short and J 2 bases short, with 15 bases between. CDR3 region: CASSASGATNYGYTF. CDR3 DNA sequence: TGCGCCAGCAGCGCATCAGGGGCCACCAACTATGGCTACACCTTC.

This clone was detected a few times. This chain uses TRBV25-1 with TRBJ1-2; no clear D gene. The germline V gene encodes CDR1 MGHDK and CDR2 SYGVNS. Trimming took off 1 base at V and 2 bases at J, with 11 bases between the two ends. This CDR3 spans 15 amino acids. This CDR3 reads CASSESTGTNYGYTF. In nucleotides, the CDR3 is TGTGCCAGCAGTGAATCGACGGGAACCAACTATGGCTACACCTTC.

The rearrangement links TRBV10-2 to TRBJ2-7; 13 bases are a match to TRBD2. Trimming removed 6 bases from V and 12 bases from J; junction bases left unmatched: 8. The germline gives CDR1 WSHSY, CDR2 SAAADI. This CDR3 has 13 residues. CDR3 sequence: CASSSTSGGAPYF. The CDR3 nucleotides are TGCGCCAGCAGCTCCACTAGCGGGGGGGCCCCGTACTTC.

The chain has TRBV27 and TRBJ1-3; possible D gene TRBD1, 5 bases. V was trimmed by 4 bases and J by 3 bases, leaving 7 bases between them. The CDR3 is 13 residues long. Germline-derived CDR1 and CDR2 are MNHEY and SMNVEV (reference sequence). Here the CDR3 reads CASSSQGGNTIYF. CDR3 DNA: TGTGCCAGCAGTTCCCAGGGTGGAAACACCATATATTTT.